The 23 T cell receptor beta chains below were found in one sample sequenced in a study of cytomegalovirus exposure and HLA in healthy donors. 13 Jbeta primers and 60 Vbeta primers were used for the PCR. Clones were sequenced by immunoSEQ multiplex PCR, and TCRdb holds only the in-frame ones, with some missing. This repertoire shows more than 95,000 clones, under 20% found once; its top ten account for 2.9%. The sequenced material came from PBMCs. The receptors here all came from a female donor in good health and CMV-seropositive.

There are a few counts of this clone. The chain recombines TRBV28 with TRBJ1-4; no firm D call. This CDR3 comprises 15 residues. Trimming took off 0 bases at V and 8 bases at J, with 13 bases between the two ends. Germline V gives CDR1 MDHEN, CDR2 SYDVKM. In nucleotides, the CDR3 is TGTGCCAGCAGTTTATGGGTCGAAGGAGGGGAAAAACTGTTTTTT. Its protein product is CASSLWVEGGEKLFF.

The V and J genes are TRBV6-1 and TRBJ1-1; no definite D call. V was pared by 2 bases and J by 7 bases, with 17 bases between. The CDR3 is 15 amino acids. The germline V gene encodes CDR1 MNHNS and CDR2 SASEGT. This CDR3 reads CASSEYRVRLDEAFF. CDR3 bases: TGTGCCAGCAGTGAATACCGGGTGCGGCTGGATGAAGCTTTCTTT.

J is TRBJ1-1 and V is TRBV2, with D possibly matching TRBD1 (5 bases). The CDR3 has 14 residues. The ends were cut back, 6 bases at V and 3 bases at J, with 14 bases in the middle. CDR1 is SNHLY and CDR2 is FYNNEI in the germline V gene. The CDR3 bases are TGTGCCAGCAGCGACTCACAGGCGTACACTGAAGCTTTCTTT. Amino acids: CASSDSQAYTEAFF. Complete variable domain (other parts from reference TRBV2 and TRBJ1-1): EPEVTQTPSHQVTQMGQEVILRCVPISNHLYFYWYRQILGQKVEFLVSFYNNEISEKSEIFDDQFSVERPDGSNFTLKIRSTKLEDSAMYFCASSDSQAYTEAFFGQGTRLTVV.

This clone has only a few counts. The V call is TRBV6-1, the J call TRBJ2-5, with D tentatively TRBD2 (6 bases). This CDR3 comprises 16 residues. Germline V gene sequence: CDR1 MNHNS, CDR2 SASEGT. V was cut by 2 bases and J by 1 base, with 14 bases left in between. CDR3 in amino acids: CASSEWDSARQETQYF. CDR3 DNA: TGTGCCAGCAGTGAATGGGACTCTGCCCGCCAAGAGACCCAGTACTTC.

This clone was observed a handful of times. CDR3 sequence (DNA): TGTGCCAGCAGGGACGGAACAGGGCAAAATCAGCCCCAGCATTTT. Protein product: CASRDGTGQNQPQHF. The rearrangement uses TRBV6-6 and TRBJ1-5, with D possibly being TRBD1 (6 bases). Germline V gene data show CDR1 as MNHNY and CDR2 as SVGAGI (reference sequence). The CDR3 spans 15 residues. Trimming pared 6 bases from V and 4 bases from J, leaving 16 bases between.

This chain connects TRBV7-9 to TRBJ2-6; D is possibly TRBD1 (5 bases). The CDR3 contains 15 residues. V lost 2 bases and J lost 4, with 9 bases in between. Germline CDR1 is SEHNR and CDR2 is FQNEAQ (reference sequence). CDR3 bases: TGTGCCAGCAGCTTAAGACAGTCCGGGGCCAACGTCCTGACTTTC. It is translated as CASSLRQSGANVLTF.

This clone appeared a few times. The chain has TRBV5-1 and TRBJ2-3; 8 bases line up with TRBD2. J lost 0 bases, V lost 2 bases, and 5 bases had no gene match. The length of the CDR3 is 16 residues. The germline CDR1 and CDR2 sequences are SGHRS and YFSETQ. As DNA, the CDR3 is TGCGCCAGCAGCTTTTTCGGGGGGGCCAGCACAGATACGCAGTATTTT. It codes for CASSFFGGASTDTQYF.

Here the CDR3 DNA reads TGTGCCAGCAGTGGGCAGGTCGTCACCGGGGAGCTGTTTTTT. This sequence encodes CASSGQVVTGELFF. The chain joins TRBV25-1 to TRBJ2-2; no clear D gene. Germline assignment: CDR1 MGHDK and CDR2 SYGVNS. V lost 4 bases and J lost 4, with 10 bases in between. This CDR3 is 14 amino acids long.

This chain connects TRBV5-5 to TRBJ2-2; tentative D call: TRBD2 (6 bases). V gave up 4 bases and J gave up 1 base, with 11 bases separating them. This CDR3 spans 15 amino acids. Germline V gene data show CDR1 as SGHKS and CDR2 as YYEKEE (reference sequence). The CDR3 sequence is CASSGTGGNTGELFF. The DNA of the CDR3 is TGTGCCAGCAGCGGGACTGGGGGGAACACCGGGGAGCTGTTTTTT. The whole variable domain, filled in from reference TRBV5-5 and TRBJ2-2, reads DAGVTQSPTHLIKTRGQQVTLRCSPISGHKSVSWYQQVLGQGPQFIFQYYEKEERGRGNFPDRFSARQFPNYSSELNVNALLLGDSALYLCASSGTGGNTGELFFGEGSRLTVL.

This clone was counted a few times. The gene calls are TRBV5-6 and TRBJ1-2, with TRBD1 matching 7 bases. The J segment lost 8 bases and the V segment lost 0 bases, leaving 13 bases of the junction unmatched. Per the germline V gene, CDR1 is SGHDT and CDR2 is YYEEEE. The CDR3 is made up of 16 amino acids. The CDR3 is CASSLGVQGPLKGYTF. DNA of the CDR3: TGTGCCAGCAGCTTGGGGGTACAGGGGCCCCTAAAGGGCTACACCTTC. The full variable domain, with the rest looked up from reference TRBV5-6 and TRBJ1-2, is DAGVTQSPTHLIKTRGQQVTLRCSPKSGHDTVSWYQQALGQGPQFIFQYYEEEERQRGNFPDRFSGHQFPNYSSELNVNALLLGDSALYLCASSLGVQGPLKGYTFGSGTRLTVV.

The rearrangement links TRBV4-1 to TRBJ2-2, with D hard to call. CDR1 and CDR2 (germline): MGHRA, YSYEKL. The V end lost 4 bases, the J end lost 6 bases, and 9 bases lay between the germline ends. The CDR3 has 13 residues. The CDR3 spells CASSPLVPGELFF. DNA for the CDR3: TGCGCCAGCAGCCCATTAGTCCCCGGGGAGCTGTTTTTT.

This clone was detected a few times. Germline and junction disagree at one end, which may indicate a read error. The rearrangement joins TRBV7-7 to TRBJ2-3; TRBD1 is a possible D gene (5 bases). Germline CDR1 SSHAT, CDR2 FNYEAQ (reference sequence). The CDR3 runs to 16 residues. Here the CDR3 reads CASSLAPGWATDTQYF. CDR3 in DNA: TGTGCTAGCAGCTTAGCTCCAGGGTGGGCCACAGATACGCAGTATTTT.

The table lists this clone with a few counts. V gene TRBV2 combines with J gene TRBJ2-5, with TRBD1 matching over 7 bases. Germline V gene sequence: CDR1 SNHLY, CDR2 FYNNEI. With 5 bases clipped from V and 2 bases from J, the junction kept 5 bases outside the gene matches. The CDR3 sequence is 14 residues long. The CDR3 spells CASSLNRGQETQYF. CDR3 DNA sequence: TGTGCCAGCAGTTTGAACAGGGGTCAAGAGACCCAGTACTTC.

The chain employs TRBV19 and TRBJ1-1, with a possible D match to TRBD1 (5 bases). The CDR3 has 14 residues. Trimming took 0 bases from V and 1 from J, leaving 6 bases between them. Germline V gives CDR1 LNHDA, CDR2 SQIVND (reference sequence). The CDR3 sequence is CASSIEDRNTEAFF. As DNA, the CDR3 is TGTGCCAGTAGTATAGAAGACAGGAACACTGAAGCTTTCTTT.

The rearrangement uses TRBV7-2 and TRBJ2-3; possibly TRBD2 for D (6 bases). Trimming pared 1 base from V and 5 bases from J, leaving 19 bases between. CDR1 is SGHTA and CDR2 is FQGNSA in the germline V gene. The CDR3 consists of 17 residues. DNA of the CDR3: TGTGCCAGCAGCTTAGGATTCAGCGGGCGAACGGGAGATACGCAGTATTTT. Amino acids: CASSLGFSGRTGDTQYF.

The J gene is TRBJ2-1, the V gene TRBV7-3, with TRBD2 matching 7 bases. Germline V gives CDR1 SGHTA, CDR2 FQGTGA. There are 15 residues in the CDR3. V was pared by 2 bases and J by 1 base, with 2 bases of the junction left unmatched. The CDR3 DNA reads TGTGCCAGCAGCTTAGGCGGGGGTTCCTACAATGAGCAGTTCTTC. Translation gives CASSLGGGSYNEQFF.

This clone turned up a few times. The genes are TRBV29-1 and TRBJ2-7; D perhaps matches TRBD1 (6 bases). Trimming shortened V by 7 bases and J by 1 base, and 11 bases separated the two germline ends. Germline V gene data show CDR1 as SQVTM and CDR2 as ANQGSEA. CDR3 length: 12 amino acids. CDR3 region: CSGGHRSYEQYF. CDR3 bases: TGCAGCGGGGGGCACAGATCCTACGAGCAGTACTTC.

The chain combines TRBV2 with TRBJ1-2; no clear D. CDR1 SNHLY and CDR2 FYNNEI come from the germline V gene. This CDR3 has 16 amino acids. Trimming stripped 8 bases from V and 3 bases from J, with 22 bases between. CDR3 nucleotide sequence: TGTGCCAGCCAACGGTCGCGTGAGGGCGGGGACTATGGCTACACCTTC. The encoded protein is CASQRSREGGDYGYTF.

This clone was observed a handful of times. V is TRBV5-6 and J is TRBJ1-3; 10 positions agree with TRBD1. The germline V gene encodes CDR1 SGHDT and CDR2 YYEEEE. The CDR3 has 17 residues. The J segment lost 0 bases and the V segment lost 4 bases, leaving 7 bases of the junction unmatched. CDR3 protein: CASSDRDRGRSGNTIYF. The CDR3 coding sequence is TGTGCCAGCAGCGACCGGGACAGGGGTCGCTCTGGAAACACCATATATTTT.

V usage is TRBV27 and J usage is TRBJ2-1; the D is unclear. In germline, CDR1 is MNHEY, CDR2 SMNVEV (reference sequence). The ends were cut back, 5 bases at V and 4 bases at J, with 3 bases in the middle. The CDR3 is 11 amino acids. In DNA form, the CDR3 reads TGTGCCAGCAGTCAGTACAATGAGCAGTTCTTC. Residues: CASSQYNEQFF.

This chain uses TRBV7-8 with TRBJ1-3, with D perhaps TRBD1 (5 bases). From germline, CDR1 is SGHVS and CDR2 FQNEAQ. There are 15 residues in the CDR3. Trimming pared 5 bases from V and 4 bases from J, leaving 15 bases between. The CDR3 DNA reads TGTGCCAGCAGCCTATACAGGAAAGCCGGAAACACCATATATTTT. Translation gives CASSLYRKAGNTIYF.

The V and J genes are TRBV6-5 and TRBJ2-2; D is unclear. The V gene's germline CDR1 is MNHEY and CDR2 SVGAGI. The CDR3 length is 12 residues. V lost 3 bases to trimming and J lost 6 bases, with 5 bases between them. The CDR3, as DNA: TGTGCCAGCAGTTATTGGCCCGGGGAGCTGTTTTTT. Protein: CASSYWPGELFF.

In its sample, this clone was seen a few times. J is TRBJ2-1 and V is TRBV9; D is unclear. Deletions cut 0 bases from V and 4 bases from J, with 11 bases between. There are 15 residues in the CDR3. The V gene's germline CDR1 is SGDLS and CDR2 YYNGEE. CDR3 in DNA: TGTGCCAGCAGCGTAGGTCCGACATTTTACAATGAGCAGTTCTTC. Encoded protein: CASSVGPTFYNEQFF. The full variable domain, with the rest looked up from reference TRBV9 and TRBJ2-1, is DSGVTQTPKHLITATGQRVTLRCSPRSGDLSVYWYQQSLDQGLQFLIQYYNGEERAKGNILERFSAQQFPDLHSELNLSSLELGDSALYFCASSVGPTFYNEQFFGPGTRLTVL.